This TCR beta chain derives from a study of blood T cell repertoires in COVID-19. About the study: The United States, Italy and Spain provided the acute and convalescent COVID-19 samples. Nucleic acid was either cDNA or gDNA, and it came from T cells, B-cell-depleted T cells, or PBMCs.

In the authors' workflow: Nucleated cell counts were estimated from reference gene primer amplification. TCRdb keeps only in-frame clones here, not all; method: immunoSEQ multiplex PCR. D and trimming come from the DNA, and the V and J calls and clone size come from that table. The repertoire includes about 280,000 clones, over 80% of them detected once, and over 3.5% sits in the top ten. This CDR3 region has 15 residues. Germline loops: CDR1 LGHDT, CDR2 YNNKEL (reference sequence). The junction had 10 bases not matched to a gene; V was cut back by 5 bases and J by 5 bases. Assignments of participants to cohorts depended upon their own reported clinical history.

The sequence derives from a woman aged 25 to 45 with acute COVID-19. What was sequenced was PBMCs or T cells enriched from blood (not recorded which). The genes are TRBV3-1 (or the pseudogene TRBV3-2) and TRBJ2-5; 8 nucleotides match TRBD2. CDR3 sequence: CASSLGLAATETQYF. CDR3 nucleotides: TGTGCCAGCAGCTTAGGACTAGCAGCAACGGAGACCCAGTACTTC.